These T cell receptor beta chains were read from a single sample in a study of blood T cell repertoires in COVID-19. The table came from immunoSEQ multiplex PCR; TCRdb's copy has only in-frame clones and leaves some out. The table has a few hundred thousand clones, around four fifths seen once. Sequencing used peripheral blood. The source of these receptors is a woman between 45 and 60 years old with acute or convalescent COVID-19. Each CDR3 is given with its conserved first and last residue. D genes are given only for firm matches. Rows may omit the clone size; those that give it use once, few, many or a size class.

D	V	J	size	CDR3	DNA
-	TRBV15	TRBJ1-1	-	CATRGQSGGEAFF	TGTGCCACCCGGGGACAATCTGGCGGTGAAGCTTTCTTT
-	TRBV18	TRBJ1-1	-	CASSPMGANTEAFF	TGTGCCAGCTCACCAATGGGGGCGAACACTGAAGCTTTCTTT
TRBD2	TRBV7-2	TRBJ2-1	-	CASSLGGLAGPYNEQFF	TGTGCCAGCAGCTTAGGCGGGTTAGCGGGCCCCTACAATGAGCAGTTCTTC
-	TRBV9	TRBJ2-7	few	CASSLTGYEQYF	TGTGCCAGCAGCTTGACAGGCTACGAGCAGTACTTC
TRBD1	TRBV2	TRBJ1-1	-	CASSAGGNTEAFF	TGTGCCAGCAGCGCAGGGGGTAACACTGAAGCTTTCTTT
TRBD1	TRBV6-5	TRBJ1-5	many	CASRLGTGSNQPQHF	TGTGCCAGCAGGCTCGGGACAGGGAGCAATCAGCCCCAGCATTTT
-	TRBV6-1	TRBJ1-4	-	CASSEAGAHEKLFF	TGTGCCAGCAGTGAGGCTGGGGCACATGAAAAACTGTTTTTT
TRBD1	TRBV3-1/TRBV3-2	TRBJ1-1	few	CASSRTSGTGVGAFF	TGTGCCAGCAGCCGAACCTCCGGGACAGGGGTTGGGGCTTTCTTT
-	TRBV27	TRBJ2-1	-	CASSLGRNEQFF	TGTGCCAGCAGTTTAGGGAGGAATGAGCAGTTCTTC
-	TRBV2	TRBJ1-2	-	CASRGRTANYGYTF	TGTGCCAGCAGGGGGAGGACGGCTAACTATGGCTACACCTTC
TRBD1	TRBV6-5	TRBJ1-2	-	CASSLGQGVYGYTF	TGTGCCAGCAGCCTCGGACAGGGAGTCTATGGCTACACCTTC
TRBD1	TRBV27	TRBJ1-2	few	CASRRPLPGQGHYGYTF	TGTGCCAGCAGGAGACCACTTCCGGGACAGGGACACTATGGCTACACCTTC
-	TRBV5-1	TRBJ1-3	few	CASSFAQDSGNTIYF	TGCGCCAGCAGCTTCGCCCAGGACTCTGGAAACACCATATATTTT
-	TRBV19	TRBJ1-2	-	CASRASSGWSGYTF	TGTGCCAGTAGGGCTTCTTCAGGGTGGAGTGGCTACACCTTC
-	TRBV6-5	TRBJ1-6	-	CASSSRASNSPLHF	TGTGCCAGCAGTAGCAGGGCATCCAATTCACCCCTCCACTTT
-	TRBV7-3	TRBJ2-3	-	CASSQGSEADTQYF	TGTGCCAGCAGCCAGGGGAGCGAGGCAGATACGCAGTATTTT
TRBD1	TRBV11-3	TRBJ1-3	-	CASSPQGTEGNTIYF	TGTGCCAGCAGCCCACAGGGGACCGAGGGAAACACCATATATTTT
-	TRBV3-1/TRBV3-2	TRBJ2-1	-	CASSQYQKARGLSSGDEQFF	TGTGCCAGCAGCCAATATCAAAAAGCAAGGGGACTATCCTCAGGGGATGAGCAGTTCTTC
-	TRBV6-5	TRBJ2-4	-	CASSKQGAKNIQYF	TGTGCCAGCAGTAAACAGGGAGCCAAAAACATTCAGTACTTC